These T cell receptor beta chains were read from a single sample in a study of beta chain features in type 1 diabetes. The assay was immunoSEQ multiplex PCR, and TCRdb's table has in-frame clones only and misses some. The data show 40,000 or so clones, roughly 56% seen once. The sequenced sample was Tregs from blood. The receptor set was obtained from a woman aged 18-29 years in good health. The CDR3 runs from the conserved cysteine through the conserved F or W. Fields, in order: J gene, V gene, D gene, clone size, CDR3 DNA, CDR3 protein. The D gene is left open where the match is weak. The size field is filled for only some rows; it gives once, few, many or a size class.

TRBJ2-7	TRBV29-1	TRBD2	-	TGCAGCGTCGCGGGACTAGCGGGAGGCGAGCAGTACTTC	CSVAGLAGGEQYF
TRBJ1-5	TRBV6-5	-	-	TGTGCCAGCAGTTCCGCTGTCCCCTCGGGTAATCAGCCCCAGCATTTT	CASSSAVPSGNQPQHF
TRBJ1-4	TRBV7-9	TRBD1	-	TGTGCCAGCAGCACAGGACAGGGAGGGGAAAAACTGTTTTTT	CASSTGQGGEKLFF
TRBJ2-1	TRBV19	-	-	TGTGCCAGTAGTATGTCGGGGTTCTCCTACAATGAGCAGTTCTTC	CASSMSGFSYNEQFF
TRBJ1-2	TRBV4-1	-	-	TGCGCCAGCAGTCGGGACACGCTCTTCTATGGCTACACCTTC	CASSRDTLFYGYTF
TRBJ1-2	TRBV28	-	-	TGTGCCAGCAGTTTACTCGGGGGGCAAGGCTACACCTTC	CASSLLGGQGYTF
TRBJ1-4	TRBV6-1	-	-	TGTGCCAGCAGACCGGGACAAGGAATAGAAAAACTGTTTTTT	CASRPGQGIEKLFF
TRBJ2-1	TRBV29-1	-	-	TGCAGCCCGAGGGATATCTCCTACAATGAGCAGTTCTTC	CSPRDISYNEQFF
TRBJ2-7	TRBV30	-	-	TGTGCCTGGAGTCGGAGCTACGAGCAGTACTTC	CAWSRSYEQYF
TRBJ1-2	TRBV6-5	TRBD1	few	TGTGCCAGCAGTTACGGGGACAGCTATGGCTACACCTTC	CASSYGDSYGYTF
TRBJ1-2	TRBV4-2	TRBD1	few	TGTGCCAGCAGCCAAGTAGGGGGCGACTATGGCTACACCTTC	CASSQVGGDYGYTF
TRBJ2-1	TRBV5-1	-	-	TGCGCCAGCAGCTTACTAGCTAGCTCCTACAATGAGCAGTTCTTC	CASSLLASSYNEQFF
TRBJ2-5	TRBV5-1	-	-	TGCGCCAGCAGCTTGTACGGAGCCCAAGAGACCCAGTACTTC	CASSLYGAQETQYF
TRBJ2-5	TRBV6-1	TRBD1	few	TGTGCCAGCAGTGAACTTGTGGGACAGAGTATGAAAGAGACCCAGTACTTC	CASSELVGQSMKETQYF
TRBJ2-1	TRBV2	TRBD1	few	TGTGCCAGCAGTGGAGGGGGGACAGGGCTTGGTGAGCAGTTCTTC	CASSGGGTGLGEQFF
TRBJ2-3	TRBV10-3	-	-	TGTGCCATCAGTGAGTCGGCGCGGCCCACAGATACGCAGTATTTT	CAISESARPTDTQYF
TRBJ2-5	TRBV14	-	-	TGTGCCAGCAGCCACAGGGTTCAAGAGACCCAGTACTTC	CASSHRVQETQYF
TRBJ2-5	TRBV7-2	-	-	TGTGCCAGCAGCTATAGACAGATGGTCCAAGAGACCCAGTACTTC	CASSYRQMVQETQYF
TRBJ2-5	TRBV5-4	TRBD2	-	TGTGCCAGCAGCTTGGACAGCGGGAGCGGCGAGACCCAGTACTTC	CASSLDSGSGETQYF
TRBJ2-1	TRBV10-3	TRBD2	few	TGTGCCATCAGTGAGTCGAGCGGGAGGGGCGATGAGCAGTTCTTC	CAISESSGRGDEQFF
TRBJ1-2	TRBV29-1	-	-	TGCAGCGCCTCAGGGGAGAACTATGGCTACACCTTC	CSASGENYGYTF
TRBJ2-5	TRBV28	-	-	TGTGCCAGCAGTTTCGGGTCGTTAAAAGAGACCCAGTACTTC	CASSFGSLKETQYF
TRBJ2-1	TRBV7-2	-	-	TGTGTCAGCAGCCGGAGGGCGGGTCTCACCTACAATGAGCAGTTCTTC	CVSSRRAGLTYNEQFF
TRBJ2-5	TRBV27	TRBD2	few	TGTGCCAGCAGTCTAAACCCCGGGACTAGCGGGAGCGGAGAGACCCAGTACTTC	CASSLNPGTSGSGETQYF
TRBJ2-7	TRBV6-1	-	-	TGTGCCAGCAGTGGCCTGCGCGGGACCGATACCTACGAGCAGTACTTC	CASSGLRGTDTYEQYF
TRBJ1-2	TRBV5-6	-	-	TGTGCCAGCAGCCGGACAGTTGGCTACACCTTC	CASSRTVGYTF
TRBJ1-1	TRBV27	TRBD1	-	TGTGCCAGCAGTAGAGGACAGGGAATTGCTGAAGCTTTCTTT	CASSRGQGIAEAFF
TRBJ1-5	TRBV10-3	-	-	TGTGCCATCAGTGCCGAACACCCAGGATATAGCAATCAGCCCCAGCATTTT	CAISAEHPGYSNQPQHF
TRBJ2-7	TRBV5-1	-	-	TGCGCCAGCAGCCCAAACTCAGGGGGGAACCCCTACGAGCAGTACTTC	CASSPNSGGNPYEQYF
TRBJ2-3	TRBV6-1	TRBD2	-	TGTGCCAGCAGGCGGGAGGGCCTCCCAGATACGCAGTATTTT	CASRREGLPDTQYF
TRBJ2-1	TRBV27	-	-	TGTGCCAGCATCCGGCCCCAGGGCAATGAGCAGTTCTTC	CASIRPQGNEQFF
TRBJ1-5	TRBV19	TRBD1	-	TGTGCCAGTATCTCAAGACAGGGACGTCAGCCCCAGCATTTT	CASISRQGRQPQHF
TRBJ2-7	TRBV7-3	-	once	TGTGCCAGCAGCTTAAGGACAGACTCCTACGAGCAGTACTTC	CASSLRTDSYEQYF
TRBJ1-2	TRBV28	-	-	TGTGCCAGCAGTTTGGCACGAGGGAGCTTCTATGGCTACACCTTC	CASSLARGSFYGYTF
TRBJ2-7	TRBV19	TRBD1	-	TGTGCCAGTAGTACAACAGGGGCCTACGAGCAGTACTTC	CASSTTGAYEQYF
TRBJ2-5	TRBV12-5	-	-	TGTGCTCTCCCAGAGGTCCCAGAGACCCAGTACTTC	CALPEVPETQYF
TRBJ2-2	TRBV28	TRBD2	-	TGTGCCAGCAGAGTTAGCGGGAGATCGGACACCGGGGAGCTGTTTTTT	CASRVSGRSDTGELFF
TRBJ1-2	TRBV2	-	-	TGTGCCAGCCTGAAACAGGGCCCGACTTTGAGGGCCTCGACTTATGGCTACACCTTC	CASLKQGPTLRASTYGYTF
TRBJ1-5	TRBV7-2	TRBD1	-	TGTGCCAGCAGCCCTACGGACAGGGGTTATCAGCCCCAGCATTTT	CASSPTDRGYQPQHF
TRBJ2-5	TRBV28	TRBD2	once	TGTGCCAGCAGTATAAGGCGGGAGGGCCGCGAGACCCAGTACTTC	CASSIRREGRETQYF
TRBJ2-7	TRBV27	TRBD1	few	TGTGCCAGCAGTTTTCTGACAGGGGTCTCCTACGAGCAGTACTTC	CASSFLTGVSYEQYF